The 2 T cell receptor beta chains reported below all come from one sample, sequenced in a study of blood T cell repertoires in COVID-19. Produced via immunoSEQ multiplex PCR; TCRdb's table is partial and in-frame only. This sample carries about 230,000 clones, 80% to 90% of them seen once, and the ten largest clones take around 7.2%. Sample: peripheral blood. The receptors shown here come from a woman older than 75 with COVID-19, enrolled during active disease.

The chain joins TRBV5-1 to TRBJ1-2, with D hard to call. Trimming cost V 4 bases and J 6 bases, with 10 bases left between them. The CDR3 is made up of 12 amino acids. Germline V gene sequence: CDR1 SGHRS, CDR2 YFSETQ. The CDR3 DNA reads TGCGCCAGCAGCGTTCACAGAGATGGCTACACCTTC. Residues: CASSVHRDGYTF.

The chain uses TRBV2 and TRBJ1-4; tentatively, D is TRBD1 (6 bases). V gave up 1 base and J gave up 6 bases, with 6 bases separating them. The CDR3 totals 13 residues. In germline, CDR1 is SNHLY, CDR2 FYNNEI. CDR3 residues: CASSEEGDEKLFF. CDR3 nucleotides: TGTGCCAGCAGTGAAGAGGGGGATGAAAAACTGTTTTTT.